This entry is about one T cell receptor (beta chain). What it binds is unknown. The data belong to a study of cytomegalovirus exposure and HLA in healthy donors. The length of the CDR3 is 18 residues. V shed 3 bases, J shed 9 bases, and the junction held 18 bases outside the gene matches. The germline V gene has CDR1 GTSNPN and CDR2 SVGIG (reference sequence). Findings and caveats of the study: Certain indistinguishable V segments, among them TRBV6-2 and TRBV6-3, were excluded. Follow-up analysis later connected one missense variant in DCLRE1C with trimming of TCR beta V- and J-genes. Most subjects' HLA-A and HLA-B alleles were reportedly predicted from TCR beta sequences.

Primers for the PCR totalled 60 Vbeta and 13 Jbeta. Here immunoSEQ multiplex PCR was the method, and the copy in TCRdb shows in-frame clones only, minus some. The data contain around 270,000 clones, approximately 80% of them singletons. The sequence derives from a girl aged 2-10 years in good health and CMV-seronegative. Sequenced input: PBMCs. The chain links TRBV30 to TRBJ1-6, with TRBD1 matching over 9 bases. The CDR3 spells CAWSDTRDRVFPFSPLHF. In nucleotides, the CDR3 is TGTGCCTGGAGCGACACCCGGGACAGGGTTTTCCCTTTTTCACCCCTCCACTTT.